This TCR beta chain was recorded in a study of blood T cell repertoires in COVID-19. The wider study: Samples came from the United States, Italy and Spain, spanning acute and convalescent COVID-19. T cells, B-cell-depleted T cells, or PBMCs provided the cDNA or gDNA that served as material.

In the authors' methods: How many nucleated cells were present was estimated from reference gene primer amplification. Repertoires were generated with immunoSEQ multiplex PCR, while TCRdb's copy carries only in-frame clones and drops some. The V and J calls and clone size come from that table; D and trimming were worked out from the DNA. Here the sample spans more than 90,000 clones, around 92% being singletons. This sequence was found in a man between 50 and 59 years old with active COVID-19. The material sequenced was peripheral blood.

This chain's CDR3 is CAISEQGGDYGYTF. The CDR3 bases are TGTGCCATCAGTGAACAAGGGGGTGACTATGGCTACACCTTC. This chain connects TRBV10-3 to TRBJ1-2, with D possibly being TRBD1 (6 bases). The germline CDR1 and CDR2 sequences are ENHRY and SYGVKD. The CDR3 totals 14 residues. V was shortened by 3 bases and J by 3 bases, with 11 bases between the two germline ends.